This T cell receptor beta chain was recorded in a study of T cell repertoires in cytomegalovirus infection. As for the study in general: A matching HLA type, together with CMV infection, was signaled by public TCR beta signatures. Study-level findings and limits: Accumulated public TCR beta family frequency recognized individuals carrying CMV together with the relevant HLA. What dominated the ex vivo response were HLA-C-restricted CMV-specific TCR beta clonotypes.

TCRdb re-derived calls from the reads in MiXCR, one entry per CDR3 protein. The table has 55,000 to 85,000 distinct CDR3 sequences, 20% seen once. This clonotype was counted between two and nine times. Its specificity is not known. Germline CDR1 reads MNHNY; CDR2 reads SVGAGI (reference sequence). The CDR3 covers 15 residues. V lost 2 bases and J 6 bases, leaving 14 bases between the germline ends. The TCR originated in a human donor in good health (CMV status not recorded). Some clones in this sample may be carry-over from other donors' samples. The starting material was CD8+ T cells from cultured PBMCs, obtained from culture after CMV antigen stimulation. The rearrangement links TRBV6-6 to TRBJ1-5, with D hard to call. For the CDR3, the DNA is TGTGCCAGCAGTTACGGGTCAGGAGACGGTCAGCCCCAGCATTTT. This codes for CASSYGSGDGQPQHF.